The T cell receptor beta chain under discussion was sequenced for a study of identical twins. Everyone who gave samples was a healthy Caucasian. This clonotype was counted ten times or more. Its specificity is unknown. TCRdb re-analysed the 5' RACE reads in MiXCR, keeping a single row per CDR3 protein. The sample lists a few hundred thousand distinct CDR3 sequences; 9% were seen once. The germline V gene encodes CDR1 MGHRA and CDR2 YSYEKL. V shed 0 bases, J shed 3 bases, and the junction held 4 bases outside the gene matches. The CDR3 has 15 residues. Study-level results: Possibly, invariant MAIT and iNKT cells partly confounded zero-insertion analyses.

The chain couples TRBV4-1 to TRBJ2-7; TRBD1 aligns across 8 bases. The sample was naive T cells sorted from blood. This sequence was found in a woman in her forties or fifties in good health. The CDR3 DNA sequence: TGCGCCAGCAGCCAAGAACGAGACAGGGGCTACGAGCAGTACTTC. Its translation: CASSQERDRGYEQYF.